This is a list of T cell receptor beta chains from one sample in a study of control samples from healthy donors and cancer patients. Libraries were prepared by immunoSEQ multiplex PCR; TCRdb keeps only in-frame clonotypes and omits some of them. The sample records 90,000 to 100,000 clones, over 60% being singletons. The sample was blood. Receptor source: a woman between 25 and 40 years old in good health. The CDR3 runs from the conserved cysteine through the conserved F or W. A D gene is named only where the DNA matches it firmly. Size is stated for part of the rows, as once, few or many counts, or as a class when the clone is expanded.

abundance	v_gene	j_gene	d_gene	CDR3aa	CDR3nt
NA	TRBV7-8	TRBJ1-2	NA	CASSSDGTNYGYTF	TGTGCCAGCAGCTCAGACGGCACTAACTATGGCTACACCTTC
NA	TRBV18	TRBJ2-2	NA	CASSPPSGDPGELFF	TGTGCCAGCTCACCACCGTCGGGGGACCCCGGGGAGCTGTTTTTT
NA	TRBV11-3	TRBJ2-2	TRBD2	CASSAGTTNTGELFF	TGTGCCAGCAGCGCCGGGACTACGAACACCGGGGAGCTGTTTTTT
NA	TRBV10-1	TRBJ1-4	NA	CASTTLFPGINEKLFF	TGCGCCAGCACAACTCTTTTCCCGGGGATTAATGAAAAACTGTTTTTT
NA	TRBV2	TRBJ2-5	NA	CASRLGGATQYF	TGTGCCAGCAGGTTGGGGGGAGCGACCCAGTACTTC
NA	TRBV4-1	TRBJ2-5	NA	CASSQVRTRQETQYF	TGCGCCAGCAGCCAAGTACGTACGAGACAAGAGACCCAGTACTTC
few	TRBV5-6	TRBJ2-7	NA	CASSLEFMDSSYEQYF	TGTGCCAGCAGCTTAGAATTCATGGACAGCTCCTACGAGCAGTACTTC
NA	TRBV5-1	TRBJ2-1	TRBD2	CASSLVASGGYNEQFF	TGCGCCAGCAGCTTGGTGGCTAGCGGGGGATACAATGAGCAGTTCTTC
NA	TRBV29-1	TRBJ2-2	NA	CSVVRQTTGELFF	TGCAGCGTTGTACGGCAGACCACCGGGGAGCTGTTTTTT
NA	TRBV4-2	TRBJ2-2	TRBD1	CASSQRGSGTGRDTGELFF	TGTGCCAGCAGCCAACGCGGATCCGGGACAGGGAGGGACACCGGGGAGCTGTTTTTT
NA	TRBV27	TRBJ1-5	NA	CASSRTVNQPQHF	TGTGCCAGCAGCCGGACAGTTAATCAGCCCCAGCATTTT
NA	TRBV14	TRBJ2-5	NA	CASSQVRETQYF	TGTGCCAGCAGCCAAGTTCGGGAGACCCAGTACTTC
NA	TRBV19	TRBJ1-2	TRBD1	CASSPQGDYGYTF	TGTGCCAGTAGTCCGCAGGGGGATTATGGCTACACCTTC
NA	TRBV29-1	TRBJ1-1	TRBD1	CSVEEGRGISNTEAFF	TGCAGCGTTGAAGAGGGCAGGGGGATTAGTAACACTGAAGCTTTCTTT
NA	TRBV27	TRBJ1-2	NA	CASSTAPGAPTGYTF	TGTGCCAGCAGTACGGCGCCGGGGGCCCCGACTGGCTACACCTTC
NA	TRBV9	TRBJ1-2	NA	CASSVGSGADGYTF	TGTGCCAGCAGCGTAGGGTCGGGGGCGGATGGCTACACCTTC
NA	TRBV30	TRBJ2-7	NA	CAWSPFAEQYF	TGTGCCTGGAGTCCATTCGCCGAGCAGTACTTC
NA	TRBV12-5	TRBJ2-7	NA	CASGTDTSSYEQYF	TGTGCTAGTGGAACCGACACGAGCTCCTACGAGCAGTACTTC
NA	TRBV19	TRBJ1-1	TRBD1	CASSLQGGLDTEAFF	TGTGCCAGTAGTCTACAGGGGGGCTTGGACACTGAAGCTTTCTTT
NA	TRBV2	TRBJ2-7	NA	CASSESQVYGEQYF	TGTGCCAGCAGTGAGTCGCAGGTGTATGGCGAGCAGTACTTC
NA	TRBV4-1	TRBJ2-7	TRBD2	CASSLRAGGYEQYF	TGCGCCAGCAGCCTCAGGGCGGGGGGTTACGAGCAGTACTTC
NA	TRBV7-3	TRBJ2-1	TRBD2	CASSHRRGLAGAHNEQFF	TGTGCCAGCAGCCACCGCCGCGGACTAGCGGGGGCCCACAATGAGCAGTTCTTC
NA	TRBV13	TRBJ1-2	NA	CASSLGTRNYGYTF	TGTGCCAGCAGCTTAGGCACCAGAAACTATGGCTACACCTTC
few	TRBV3-1/TRBV3-2	TRBJ2-1	NA	CAATRQGRDEQFF	TGTGCCGCGACTAGACAGGGACGGGATGAGCAGTTCTTC
NA	TRBV29-1	TRBJ1-2	NA	CSVTTSGATNYGYTF	TGCAGCGTTACGACTTCAGGTGCCACTAACTATGGCTACACCTTC
NA	TRBV2	TRBJ2-4	NA	CASSVLLGSIQYF	TGTGCCAGCAGTGTTCTCCTTGGGAGCATTCAGTACTTC
NA	TRBV5-4	TRBJ1-5	NA	CASSQSRGQPQHF	TGTGCCAGCAGCCAGTCCAGGGGACAGCCCCAGCATTTT
NA	TRBV11-2	TRBJ2-1	NA	CASSHGTIGSSYNEQFF	TGTGCCAGCAGTCACGGGACCATAGGGAGCTCCTACAATGAGCAGTTCTTC
NA	TRBV19	TRBJ1-1	TRBD1	CASRKTGGAVNTEAFF	TGTGCCAGTAGAAAGACAGGGGGCGCCGTGAACACTGAAGCTTTCTTT
NA	TRBV3-1/TRBV3-2	TRBJ2-7	NA	CASSQLYEQYF	TGTGCCAGCTCCCAACTCTACGAGCAGTACTTC
few	TRBV19	TRBJ1-5	NA	CASSIGGTSNQPQHF	TGTGCCAGTAGTATTGGGGGGACGAGCAATCAGCCCCAGCATTTT
NA	TRBV9	TRBJ1-1	NA	CASSVAPGSEAFF	TGTGCCAGCAGCGTAGCCCCAGGCTCTGAAGCTTTCTTT
NA	TRBV7-6	TRBJ1-6	NA	CASSLRGNASPLHF	TGTGCCAGCAGCTTAAGGGGCAACGCTTCACCCCTCCACTTT
NA	TRBV27	TRBJ1-2	NA	CASSFKGISPFEGRVRGYTF	TGTGCCAGCAGTTTTAAGGGCATTAGCCCGTTTGAGGGTCGTGTGAGGGGCTACACCTTC
NA	TRBV5-1	TRBJ2-3	TRBD1	CASRRVSGTQGADTQYF	TGCGCCAGCAGGCGGGTTTCCGGGACCCAGGGGGCAGATACGCAGTATTTT
few	TRBV5-1	TRBJ2-5	NA	CASSLEGRREETQYF	TGCGCCAGCAGCTTGGAGGGGCGCAGAGAAGAGACCCAGTACTTC
NA	TRBV28	TRBJ1-3	TRBD1	CASLGQGSGNTIYF	TGTGCCAGCCTGGGACAGGGCTCTGGAAACACCATATATTTT
NA	TRBV7-2	TRBJ1-6	NA	CASRLPGNPYNSPLHF	TGTGCCAGCAGACTCCCAGGGAATCCATATAATTCACCCCTCCACTTT
medium-sized	TRBV4-3	TRBJ2-3	TRBD2	CASSPWTSADTQYF	TGCGCCAGCAGCCCATGGACTAGCGCAGATACGCAGTATTTT
NA	TRBV12-5	TRBJ2-1	TRBD1	CASGLGQGFRNEQFF	TGTGCTAGTGGTTTAGGACAGGGATTTCGGAATGAGCAGTTCTTC
once	TRBV3-1/TRBV3-2	TRBJ2-3	TRBD1	CASSPKDRESDTQYF	TGTGCCAGCAGTCCAAAGGACAGGGAGTCAGATACGCAGTATTTT
NA	TRBV18	TRBJ1-2	NA	CASSPRRADGYTF	TGTGCCAGCTCACCACGTCGGGCGGATGGCTACACCTTC
NA	TRBV2	TRBJ2-7	TRBD2	CASSGTGGSYEQYF	TGTGCCAGCAGTGGAACGGGGGGATCCTACGAGCAGTACTTC
NA	TRBV29-1	TRBJ2-1	NA	CSVAEWFEQFF	TGCAGCGTTGCGGAGTGGTTTGAGCAGTTCTTC
NA	TRBV3-1/TRBV3-2	TRBJ1-1	NA	CASSQAGIGGLTEAFF	TGTGCCAGCAGCCAAGCCGGAATCGGGGGGCTTACTGAAGCTTTCTTT
NA	TRBV10-3	TRBJ2-5	TRBD1	CAIRSSGQRQETQYF	TGTGCCATCAGATCCTCGGGACAGCGGCAAGAGACCCAGTACTTC
NA	TRBV29-1	TRBJ2-1	NA	CSVESQGYNEQFF	TGCAGCGTTGAATCCCAGGGATACAATGAGCAGTTCTTC
many	TRBV3-1/TRBV3-2	TRBJ2-1	NA	CASSLNLRGSSYNEQFF	TGTGCCAGCAGCCTAAACCTCAGGGGTAGCTCCTACAATGAGCAGTTCTTC
NA	TRBV6-6	TRBJ1-1	TRBD1	CASSREGGTTEAFF	TGTGCCAGCAGCCGAGAAGGGGGCACCACTGAAGCTTTCTTT
NA	TRBV3-1/TRBV3-2	TRBJ2-3	TRBD2	CASSLGLAGGVTDTQYF	TGTGCCAGCAGCCTAGGACTAGCGGGGGGGGTCACAGATACGCAGTATTTT
NA	TRBV6-5	TRBJ1-5	NA	CATRDSFNQPQHF	TGTGCCACCAGAGACAGCTTCAATCAGCCCCAGCATTTT
NA	TRBV3-1/TRBV3-2	TRBJ1-3	NA	CASSPGLSSSGNTIYF	TGTGCCAGCAGCCCGGGACTCTCGAGCTCTGGAAACACCATATATTTT